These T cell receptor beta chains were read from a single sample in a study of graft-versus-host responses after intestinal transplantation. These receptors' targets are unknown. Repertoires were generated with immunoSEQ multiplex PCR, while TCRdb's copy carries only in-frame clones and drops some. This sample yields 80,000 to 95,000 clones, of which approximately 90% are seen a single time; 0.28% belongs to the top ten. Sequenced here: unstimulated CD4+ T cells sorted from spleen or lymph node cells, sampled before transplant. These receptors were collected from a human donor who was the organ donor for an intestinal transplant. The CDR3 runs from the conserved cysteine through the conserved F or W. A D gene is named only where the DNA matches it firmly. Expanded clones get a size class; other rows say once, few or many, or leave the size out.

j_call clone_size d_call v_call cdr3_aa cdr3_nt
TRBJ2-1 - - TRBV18 CASSPGASTWEQFF TGTGCCAGCTCACCGGGCGCGAGCACTTGGGAGCAGTTCTTC
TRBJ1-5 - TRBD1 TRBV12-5 CASGLRTGPQHF TGTGCTAGTGGTTTGAGGACAGGGCCCCAGCATTTT
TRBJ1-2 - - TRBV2 CASSRGPYGYTF TGTGCCAGCAGCAGGGGACCTTACGGCTACACCTTC
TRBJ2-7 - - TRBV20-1 CSASQAHEQYF TGCAGTGCTAGCCAAGCCCACGAGCAGTACTTC
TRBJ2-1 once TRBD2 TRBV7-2 CASSLRSGLAGDNEQFF TGTGCCAGCAGCCTACGATCGGGGCTAGCGGGGGACAATGAGCAGTTCTTC
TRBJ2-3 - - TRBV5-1 CASGREDTQYF TGCGCCAGCGGGAGAGAAGATACGCAGTATTTT
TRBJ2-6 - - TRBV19 CASTQPTGNSGANVLTF TGTGCCAGTACCCAACCTACGGGAAACTCTGGGGCCAACGTCCTGACTTTC
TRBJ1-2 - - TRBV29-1 CSVEGMTENYGYTF TGCAGCGTTGAAGGTATGACAGAAAACTATGGCTACACCTTC
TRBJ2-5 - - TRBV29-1 CSGLGGGETQYF TGCAGCGGTCTGGGAGGAGGAGAGACCCAGTACTTC
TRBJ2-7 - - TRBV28 CASSFSQAWRQYF TGTGCCAGCAGTTTCTCTCAAGCGTGGAGGCAGTACTTC
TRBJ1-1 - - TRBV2 CASSDPGSEAFF TGTGCCAGCAGTGATCCAGGTTCTGAAGCTTTCTTT
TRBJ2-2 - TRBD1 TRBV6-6 CASTLTGEAGELFF TGTGCCAGCACCTTGACAGGGGAGGCGGGGGAGCTGTTTTTT
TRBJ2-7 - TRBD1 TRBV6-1 CASSQTGGSYEQYF TGTGCCAGCAGCCAGACAGGGGGGAGCTACGAGCAGTACTTC
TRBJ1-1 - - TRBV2 CASSTPAGTEAFF TGTGCCAGCAGCACCCCGGCGGGCACTGAAGCTTTCTTT
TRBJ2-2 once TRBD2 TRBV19 CASSGGRGGPGELFF TGTGCCAGCTCAGGCGGGCGGGGGGGTCCCGGGGAGCTGTTTTTT
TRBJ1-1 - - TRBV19 CASSITGQGVAEAFF TGTGCCAGTAGTATAACAGGGCAAGGAGTAGCTGAAGCTTTCTTT
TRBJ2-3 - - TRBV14 CASSQGHLGTDTQYF TGTGCCAGCAGCCAAGGGCATTTGGGCACAGATACGCAGTATTTT
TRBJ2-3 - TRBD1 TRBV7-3 CASSLVQGATDTQYF TGTGCCAGCAGCTTAGTACAGGGGGCCACAGATACGCAGTATTTT
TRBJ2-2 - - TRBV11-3 CASSSLNRGGTGELFF TGTGCCAGCAGCTCCTTAAATAGGGGTGGGACCGGGGAGCTGTTTTTT
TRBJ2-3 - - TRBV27 CASSSPGGSRDTQYF TGTGCCAGCAGTTCCCCTGGGGGGTCTCGAGATACGCAGTATTTT
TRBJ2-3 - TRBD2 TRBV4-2 CASSQVKGAGVIGADTQYF TGTGCCAGCAGCCAAGTGAAAGGAGCGGGGGTGATAGGGGCAGATACGCAGTATTTT
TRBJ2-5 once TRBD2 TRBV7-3 CASSGGLEETQYF TGTGCCAGCTCGGGGGGGTTAGAAGAGACCCAGTACTTC
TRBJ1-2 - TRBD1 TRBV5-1 CASSPTGQNYGYTF TGCGCCAGCAGCCCAACGGGACAGAACTATGGCTACACCTTC
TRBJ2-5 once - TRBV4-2 CASSQKAVQETQYF TGTGCCAGCAGCCAGAAAGCGGTACAAGAGACCCAGTACTTC
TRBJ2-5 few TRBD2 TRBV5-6 CASSLAQRGVEETQYF TGTGCCAGCAGCTTGGCCCAGCGGGGGGTGGAGGAGACCCAGTACTTC
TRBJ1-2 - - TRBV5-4 CASSLVGANYGYTF TGTGCCAGCTCCCTTGTTGGGGCGAACTATGGCTACACCTTC
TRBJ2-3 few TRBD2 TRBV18 CASSLNLAGVGQDTQYF TGTGCCAGCTCTCTCAATCTAGCGGGAGTTGGACAGGATACGCAGTATTTT
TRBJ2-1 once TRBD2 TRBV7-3 CASSRREAHNEQFF TGTGCCAGCAGCAGGCGGGAGGCCCACAATGAGCAGTTCTTC
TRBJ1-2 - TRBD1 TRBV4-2 CASSQEHGTVRGNYGYTF TGTGCCAGCAGCCAAGAGCACGGGACAGTGAGGGGGAACTATGGCTACACCTTC
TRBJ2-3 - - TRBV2 CAIPRGEGADTQYF TGTGCCATCCCCAGGGGAGAGGGTGCAGATACGCAGTATTTT
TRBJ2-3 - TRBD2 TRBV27 CASSVTSVSTDTQYF TGTGCCAGCAGTGTTACTAGCGTAAGCACAGATACGCAGTATTTT
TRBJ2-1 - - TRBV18 CASSLLEYSSYNEQFF TGTGCCAGCTCACTACTCGAATATAGCTCCTACAATGAGCAGTTCTTC
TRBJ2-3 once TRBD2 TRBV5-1 CATGRGDESDTQYF TGCGCCACCGGGCGGGGGGACGAATCAGATACGCAGTATTTT
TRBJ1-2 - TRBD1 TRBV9 CASSVVNRQGADGYTF TGTGCCAGCAGCGTAGTAAACCGACAGGGGGCGGATGGCTACACCTTC
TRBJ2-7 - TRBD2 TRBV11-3 CASSFSGGSGYEQYF TGTGCCAGCAGCTTTTCGGGGGGGAGCGGCTACGAGCAGTACTTC
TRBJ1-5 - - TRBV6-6 CASSYLGGDSNQPQHF TGTGCCAGCAGTTACTTGGGGGGGGATAGCAATCAGCCCCAGCATTTT
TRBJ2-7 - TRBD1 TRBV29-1 CSVIQGGRNEQYF TGCAGCGTAATACAGGGGGGACGAAACGAGCAGTACTTC
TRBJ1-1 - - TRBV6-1 CASRKQGFTEAFF TGTGCCAGCAGGAAACAGGGTTTCACTGAAGCTTTCTTT
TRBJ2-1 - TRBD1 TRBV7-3 CASRSDRAGNEQFF TGTGCCAGCAGGTCGGACAGGGCTGGCAATGAGCAGTTCTTC
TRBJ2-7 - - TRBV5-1 CASSLVPGADYEQYF TGCGCCAGCAGCTTGGTACCTGGGGCAGACTACGAGCAGTACTTC
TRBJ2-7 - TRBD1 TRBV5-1 CASSADRDNEQYF TGCGCCAGCAGCGCGGACAGGGATAACGAGCAGTACTTC
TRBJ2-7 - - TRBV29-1 CSVGDIRRGLPYEQYF TGCAGCGTCGGGGACATACGAAGGGGACTACCCTACGAGCAGTACTTC
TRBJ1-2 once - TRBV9 CASSVDRLARGYTF TGTGCCAGCAGCGTAGATCGCTTAGCTCGCGGCTACACCTTC
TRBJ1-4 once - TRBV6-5 CASSYSRGPNEKLFF TGTGCCAGCAGTTACTCCCGTGGGCCGAATGAAAAACTGTTTTTT
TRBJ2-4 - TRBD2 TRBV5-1 CASSLTGLSGRGIQYF TGCGCCAGCAGCTTGACAGGCTTAAGCGGGAGAGGTATTCAGTACTTC
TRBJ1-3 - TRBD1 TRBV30 CARTGYELGNTIYF TGTGCCCGGACAGGGTATGAGCTCGGAAACACCATATATTTT
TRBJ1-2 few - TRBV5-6 CASSPVPDYGYTF TGTGCCAGCAGCCCCGTCCCAGACTATGGCTACACCTTC
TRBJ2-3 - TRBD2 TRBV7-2 CASSPGTSGADTQYF TGTGCCAGCAGCCCCGGGACTAGCGGGGCAGATACGCAGTATTTT
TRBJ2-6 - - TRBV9 CASSVTGTRFSGANVLTF TGTGCCAGCAGCGTAACGGGGACACGTTTCTCTGGGGCCAACGTCCTGACTTTC
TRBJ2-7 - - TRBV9 CASSVTLASYEQYF TGTGCCAGCAGCGTAACCCTAGCCTCGTACGAGCAGTACTTC
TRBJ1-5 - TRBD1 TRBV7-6 CASSLGTGLNQPQHF TGTGCCAGCAGCTTAGGGACAGGGCTAAATCAGCCCCAGCATTTT
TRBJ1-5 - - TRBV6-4 CANRGSSGSSLRPQHF TGTGCCAACCGGGGGAGTTCGGGGTCCTCATTGAGGCCCCAGCATTTT